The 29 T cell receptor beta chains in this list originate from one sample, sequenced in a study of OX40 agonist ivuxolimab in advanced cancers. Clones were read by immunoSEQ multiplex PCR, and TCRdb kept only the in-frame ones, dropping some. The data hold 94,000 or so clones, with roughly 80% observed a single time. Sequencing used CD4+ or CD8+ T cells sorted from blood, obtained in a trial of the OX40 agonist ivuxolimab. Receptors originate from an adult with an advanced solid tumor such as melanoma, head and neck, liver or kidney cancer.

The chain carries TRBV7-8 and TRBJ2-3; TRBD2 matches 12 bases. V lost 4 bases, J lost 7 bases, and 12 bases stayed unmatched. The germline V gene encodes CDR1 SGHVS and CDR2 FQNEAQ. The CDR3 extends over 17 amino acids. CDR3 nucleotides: TGTGCCAGCAGCTCGGCCCCGACTAGCGGGGGAGGGTATACGCAGTATTTT. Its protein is CASSSAPTSGGGYTQYF.

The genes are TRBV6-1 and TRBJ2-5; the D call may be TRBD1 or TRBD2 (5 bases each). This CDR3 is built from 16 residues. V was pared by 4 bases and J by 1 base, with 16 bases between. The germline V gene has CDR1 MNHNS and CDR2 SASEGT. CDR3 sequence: CASSVSLGTSQETQYF. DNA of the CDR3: TGTGCCAGCAGTGTATCTTTGGGGACGTCCCAAGAGACCCAGTACTTC.

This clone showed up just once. The CDR3 loop reads CASSHLTSGAYEQYF. CDR3 DNA sequence: TGTGCCAGCAGCCATTTGACTAGCGGTGCCTACGAGCAGTACTTC. The chain is built from TRBV14 and TRBJ2-7; 9 bases align to TRBD2. The CDR3 has 15 residues. V gave up 3 bases and J gave up 2 bases; unmatched junction bases: 5. Germline CDR1 is SGHDN and CDR2 is FVKESK.

The CDR3, as DNA: TGTGCCAGCAGTTACTCTGTGAACACTGAAGCTTTCTTT. It encodes CASSYSVNTEAFF. V gene TRBV6-6 combines with J gene TRBJ1-1; D is undetermined. V lost 0 bases to trimming and J lost 0 bases, with 2 bases between them. This CDR3 is built from 13 residues. The V gene's germline CDR1 is MNHNY and CDR2 SVGAGI (reference sequence).

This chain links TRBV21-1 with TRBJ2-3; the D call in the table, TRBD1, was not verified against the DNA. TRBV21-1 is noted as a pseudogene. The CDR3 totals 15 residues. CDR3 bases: TGTGCCAGCAGCATCCGGACAGGGAGCACAGATACGCAGTATTTT. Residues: CASSIRTGSTDTQYF.

Here the CDR3 reads CASSLLGVSAEAFF. Written as DNA, the CDR3 is TGTGCCAGCAGCTTGCTGGGGGTTTCGGCTGAAGCTTTCTTT. The chain is built from TRBV7-2 and TRBJ1-1; TRBD1 is a possible D gene (5 bases). The CDR3 has 14 amino acids. Germline values: CDR1 SGHTA, CDR2 FQGNSA. Deletions cut 3 bases from V and 6 bases from J, with 14 bases between.

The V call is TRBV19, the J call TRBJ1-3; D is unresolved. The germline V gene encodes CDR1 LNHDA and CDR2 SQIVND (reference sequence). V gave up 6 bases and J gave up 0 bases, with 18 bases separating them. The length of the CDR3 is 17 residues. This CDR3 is CASSQITPGFSGNTIYF. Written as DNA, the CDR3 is TGTGCCAGTAGCCAAATTACCCCTGGGTTCTCTGGAAACACCATATATTTT.

The CDR3 sequence is CASSGGPSGYNEQFF. The DNA of the CDR3 is TGTGCCAGCAGCGGGGGGCCTAGCGGCTACAATGAGCAGTTCTTC. The rearrangement joins TRBV9 to TRBJ2-1; a possible D gene is TRBD2 (7 bases). The CDR3 length is 15 residues. CDR1 and CDR2 from the germline V gene are SGDLS and YYNGEE. V gave up 3 bases and J gave up 3 bases, with 13 bases separating them.

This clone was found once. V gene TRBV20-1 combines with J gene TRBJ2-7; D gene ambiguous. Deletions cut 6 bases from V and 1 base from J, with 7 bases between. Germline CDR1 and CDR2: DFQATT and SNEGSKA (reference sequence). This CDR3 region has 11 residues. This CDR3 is CSAELSYEQYF. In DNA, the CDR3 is TGCAGTGCGGAGCTATCCTACGAGCAGTACTTC.

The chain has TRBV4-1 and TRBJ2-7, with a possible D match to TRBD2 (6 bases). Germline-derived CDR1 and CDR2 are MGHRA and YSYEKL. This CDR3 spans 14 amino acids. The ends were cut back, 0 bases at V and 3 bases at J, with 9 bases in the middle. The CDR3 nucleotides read TGCGCCAGCAGCCAAGATGGAGGGAACTACGAGCAGTACTTC. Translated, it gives CASSQDGGNYEQYF.

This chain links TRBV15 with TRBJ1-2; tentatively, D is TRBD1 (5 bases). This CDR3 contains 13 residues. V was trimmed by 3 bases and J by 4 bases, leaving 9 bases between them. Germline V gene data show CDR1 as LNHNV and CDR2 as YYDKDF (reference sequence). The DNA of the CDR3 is TGTGCCACCAGCAGGGGGGGGAGCTATGGCTACACCTTC. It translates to CATSRGGSYGYTF.

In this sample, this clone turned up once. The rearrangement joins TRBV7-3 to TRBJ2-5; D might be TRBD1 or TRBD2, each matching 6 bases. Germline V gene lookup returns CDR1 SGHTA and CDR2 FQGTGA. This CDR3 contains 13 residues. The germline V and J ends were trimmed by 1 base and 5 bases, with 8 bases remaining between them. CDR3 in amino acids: CASSLIGGETQYF. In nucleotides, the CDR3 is TGTGCCAGCAGCTTAATAGGGGGGGAGACCCAGTACTTC. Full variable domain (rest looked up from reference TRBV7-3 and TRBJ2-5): GAGVSQTPSNKVTEKGKYVELRCDPISGHTALYWYRQSLGQGPEFLIYFQGTGAADDSGLPNDRFFAVRPEGSVSTLKIQRTERGDSAVYLCASSLIGGETQYFGPGTRLLVL.

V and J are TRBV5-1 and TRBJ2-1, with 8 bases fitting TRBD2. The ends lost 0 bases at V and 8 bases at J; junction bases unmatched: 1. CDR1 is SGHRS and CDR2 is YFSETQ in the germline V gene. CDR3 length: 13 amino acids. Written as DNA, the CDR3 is TGCGCCAGCAGCTTGGGGACTAGCCATGAGCAGTTCTTC. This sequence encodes CASSLGTSHEQFF.

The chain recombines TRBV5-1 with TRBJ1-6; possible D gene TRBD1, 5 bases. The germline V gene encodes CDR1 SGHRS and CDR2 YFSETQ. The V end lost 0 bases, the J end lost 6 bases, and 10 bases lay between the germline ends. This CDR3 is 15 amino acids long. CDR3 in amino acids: CASSLALRGNSPLHF. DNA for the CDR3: TGCGCCAGCAGCTTGGCCTTGAGGGGTAATTCACCCCTCCACTTT.

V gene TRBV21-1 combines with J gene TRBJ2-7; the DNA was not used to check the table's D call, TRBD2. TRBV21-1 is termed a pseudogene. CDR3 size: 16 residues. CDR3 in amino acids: CASSRAHFESSYEQYF. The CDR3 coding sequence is TGTGCCAGCAGCAGAGCCCACTTTGAAAGCTCCTACGAGCAGTACTTC.

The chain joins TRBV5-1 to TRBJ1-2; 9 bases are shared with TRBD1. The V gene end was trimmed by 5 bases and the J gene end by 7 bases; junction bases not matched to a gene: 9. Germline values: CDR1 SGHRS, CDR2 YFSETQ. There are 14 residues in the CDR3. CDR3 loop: CASRPGQGVGGYTF. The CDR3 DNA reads TGCGCCAGCAGACCGGGACAGGGCGTGGGTGGCTACACCTTC.

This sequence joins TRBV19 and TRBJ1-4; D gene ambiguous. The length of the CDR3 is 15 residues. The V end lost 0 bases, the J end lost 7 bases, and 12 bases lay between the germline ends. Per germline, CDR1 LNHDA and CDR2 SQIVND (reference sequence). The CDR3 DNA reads TGTGCCAGTAGTATAGAGGCCACGCGGGGTGAAAAACTGTTTTTT. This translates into CASSIEATRGEKLFF.

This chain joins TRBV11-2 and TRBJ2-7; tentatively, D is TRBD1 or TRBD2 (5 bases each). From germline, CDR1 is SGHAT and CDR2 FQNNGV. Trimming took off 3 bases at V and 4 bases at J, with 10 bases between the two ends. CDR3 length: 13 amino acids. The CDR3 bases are TGTGCCAGCAGCTTCGGCAGGGAGTACGAGCAGTACTTC. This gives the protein CASSFGREYEQYF.

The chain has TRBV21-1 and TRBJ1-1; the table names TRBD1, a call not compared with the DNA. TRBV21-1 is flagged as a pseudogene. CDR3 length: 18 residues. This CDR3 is CASSKRERPGQKNTEAFF. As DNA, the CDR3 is TGTGCCAGCAGCAAGAGAGAAAGGCCCGGACAGAAGAACACTGAAGCTTTCTTT.

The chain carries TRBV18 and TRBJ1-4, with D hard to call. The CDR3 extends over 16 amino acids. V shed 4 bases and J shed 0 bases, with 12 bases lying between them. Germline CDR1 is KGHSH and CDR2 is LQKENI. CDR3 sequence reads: CASSREVGSTNEKLFF. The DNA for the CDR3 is TGTGCCAGCTCACGCGAAGTGGGGTCAACTAATGAAAAACTGTTTTTT.

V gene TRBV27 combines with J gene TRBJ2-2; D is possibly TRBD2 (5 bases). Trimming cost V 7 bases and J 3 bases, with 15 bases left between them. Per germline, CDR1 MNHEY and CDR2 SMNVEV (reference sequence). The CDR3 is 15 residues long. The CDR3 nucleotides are TGTGCCAGCAAGACCACTAGTGACTACACCGGGGAGCTGTTTTTT. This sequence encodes CASKTTSDYTGELFF.

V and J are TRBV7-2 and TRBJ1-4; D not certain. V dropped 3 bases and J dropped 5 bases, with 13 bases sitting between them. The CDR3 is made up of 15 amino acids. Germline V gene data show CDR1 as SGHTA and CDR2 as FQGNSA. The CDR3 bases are TGTGCCAGCAGCTTCGCGACCCGGGCCAATGAAAAACTGTTTTTT. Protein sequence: CASSFATRANEKLFF.

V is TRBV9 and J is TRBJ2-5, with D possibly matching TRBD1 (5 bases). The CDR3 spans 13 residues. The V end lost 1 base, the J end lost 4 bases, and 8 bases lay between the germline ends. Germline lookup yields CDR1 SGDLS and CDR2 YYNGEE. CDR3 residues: CASSVSGSETQYF. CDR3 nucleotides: TGTGCCAGCAGCGTATCAGGGTCAGAGACCCAGTACTTC. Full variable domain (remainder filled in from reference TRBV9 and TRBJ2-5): DSGVTQTPKHLITATGQRVTLRCSPRSGDLSVYWYQQSLDQGLQFLIQYYNGEERAKGNILERFSAQQFPDLHSELNLSSLELGDSALYFCASSVSGSETQYFGPGTRLLVL.

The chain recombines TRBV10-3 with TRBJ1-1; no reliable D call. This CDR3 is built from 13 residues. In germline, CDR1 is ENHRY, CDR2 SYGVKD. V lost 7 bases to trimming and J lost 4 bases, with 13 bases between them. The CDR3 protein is CAIKMVGSTEAFF. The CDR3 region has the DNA TGTGCCATCAAAATGGTCGGATCCACTGAAGCTTTCTTT.

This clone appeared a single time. The CDR3 bases are TGTGCCAGCAGCTCCGAAGGCAGTAGCTCCTACGAGCAGTACTTC. Translated, it gives CASSSEGSSSYEQYF. This chain links TRBV27 with TRBJ2-7; D unclear. Germline-derived CDR1 and CDR2 are MNHEY and SMNVEV (reference sequence). Trimming took off 6 bases at V and 0 bases at J, with 15 bases between the two ends. The CDR3 runs to 15 residues.

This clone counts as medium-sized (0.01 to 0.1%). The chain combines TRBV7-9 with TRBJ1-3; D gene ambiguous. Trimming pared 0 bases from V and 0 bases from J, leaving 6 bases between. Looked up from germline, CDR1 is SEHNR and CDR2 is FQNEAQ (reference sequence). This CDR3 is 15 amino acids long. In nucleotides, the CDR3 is TGTGCCAGCAGCTTAGCCATTGGCTCTGGAAACACCATATATTTT. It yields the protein CASSLAIGSGNTIYF.

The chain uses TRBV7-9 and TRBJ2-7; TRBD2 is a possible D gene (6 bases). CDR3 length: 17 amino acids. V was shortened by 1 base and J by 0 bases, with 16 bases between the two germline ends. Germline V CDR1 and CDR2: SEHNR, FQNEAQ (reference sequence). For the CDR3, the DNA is TGTGCCAGCAGCTTAGGCGCGGGACGGACGAGCTCCTACGAGCAGTACTTC. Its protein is CASSLGAGRTSSYEQYF.

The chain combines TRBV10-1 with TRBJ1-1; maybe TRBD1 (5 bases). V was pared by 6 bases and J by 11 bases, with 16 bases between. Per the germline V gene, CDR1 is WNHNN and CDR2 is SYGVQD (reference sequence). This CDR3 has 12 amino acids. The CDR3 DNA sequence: TGCGCCAGCAGCAGTCTAGGGGCCGGGGCTTTCTTT. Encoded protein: CASSSLGAGAFF.

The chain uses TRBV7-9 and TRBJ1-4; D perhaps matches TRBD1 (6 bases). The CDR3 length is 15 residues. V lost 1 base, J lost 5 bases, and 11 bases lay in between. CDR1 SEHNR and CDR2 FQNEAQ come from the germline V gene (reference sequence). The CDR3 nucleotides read TGTGCCAGCAGCTTAGGAGGGGGGGAGAATGAAAAACTGTTTTTT. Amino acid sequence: CASSLGGGENEKLFF.